The present TCR beta chain was sequenced within a study of cytomegalovirus exposure and HLA in healthy donors. Findings of the study overall: Three CMV-associated chains proved CMV antigen-specific in vitro. In a later analysis, first-cohort TCR clusters were found to tend to co-occur in the 120 validation repertoires.

TCRdb's copy holds only in-frame clones and misses some; the assay was immunoSEQ multiplex PCR. Found here are about 200,000 clones, 87% of them singletons; the top ten hold roughly 2%. Comment on this clone: The antigen is undetermined.

The donors formed part of the roughly 110-subject validation cohort, distinct from the roughly 600-subject first cohort. Input material: PBMCs. This TCR was sampled from a woman aged 18 to 35 in good health and CMV-seropositive.

The CDR3 nucleotides are TGTGCCAGCAGGCTGTTCGGGGGGAGACGAGAGACCCAGTACTTC. This codes for CASRLFGGRRETQYF. The genes are TRBV7-2 and TRBJ2-5; 7 bases are shared with TRBD2. CDR3 length equals 15 residues. After removal of 6 bases from V and 4 bases from J, the junction contained 11 bases not matched to a gene. Germline-derived CDR1 and CDR2 are SGHTA and FQGNSA.